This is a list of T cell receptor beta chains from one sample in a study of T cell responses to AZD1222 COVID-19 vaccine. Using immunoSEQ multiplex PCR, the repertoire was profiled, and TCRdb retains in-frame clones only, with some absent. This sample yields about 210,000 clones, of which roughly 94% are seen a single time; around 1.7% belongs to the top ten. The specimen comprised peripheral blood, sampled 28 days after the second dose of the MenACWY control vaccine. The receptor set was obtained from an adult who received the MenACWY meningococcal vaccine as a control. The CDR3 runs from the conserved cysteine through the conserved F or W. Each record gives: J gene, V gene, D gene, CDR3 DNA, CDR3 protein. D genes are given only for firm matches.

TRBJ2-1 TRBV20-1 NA TGCAGTGCTTTCGATAATGAGCAGTTCTTC CSAFDNEQFF
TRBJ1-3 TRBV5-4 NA TGTGCCAGCAGCGTCCAACAGGGCCCTGGAAACACCATATATTTT CASSVQQGPGNTIYF
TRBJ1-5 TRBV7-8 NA TGTGCCAGCAGCCTAGGTTGGGGGGATAATCAGCCCCAGCATTTT CASSLGWGDNQPQHF
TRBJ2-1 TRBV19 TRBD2 TGTGCCAGTAGATACGGGACTAGTGGAAACAATGAGCAGTTCTTC CASRYGTSGNNEQFF
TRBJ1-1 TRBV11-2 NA TGTGCCAGCAGCCCAGGTGTAGGGCGTGGTTACAGTGAAGCTTTCTTT CASSPGVGRGYSEAFF
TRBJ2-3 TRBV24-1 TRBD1 TGTGCCACCAGCTCCGGACAGGGCGTATTTCGGACAGATACGCAGTATTTT CATSSGQGVFRTDTQYF
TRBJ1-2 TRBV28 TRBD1 TGTGCCAGCAGTGATCCCGGGACAGCCTATGGCTACACCTTC CASSDPGTAYGYTF
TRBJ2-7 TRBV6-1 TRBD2 TGTGCCAGCAGTGAATCCCCAGGGCGCGGGAGCGACGAGCAGTACTTC CASSESPGRGSDEQYF
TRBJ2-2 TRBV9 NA TGTGCCAGCAGCGTAGCGGTCAACACCGGGGAGCTGTTTTTT CASSVAVNTGELFF
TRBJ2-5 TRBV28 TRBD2 TGTGCCAGCAGTTTTGGGCTAGCGGACCAAGAGACCCAGTACTTC CASSFGLADQETQYF
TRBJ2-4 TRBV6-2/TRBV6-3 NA TGTGCCAGCAGTTACGGGGAGGAAAAGTACTTC CASSYGEEKYF